Below are 19 T cell receptor beta chains sequenced from a single sample in a study of persistence of HIV-infected CD4 T cells. Which antigens these TCRs recognize remains unknown. Sequencing used immunoSEQ version 4 in survey mode. The protocol was immunoSEQ multiplex PCR, while the TCRdb copy is restricted to in-frame clones and leaves out a portion. The data show about 40,000 clones, about four fifths seen once. Cells were stimulated with overlapping HIV-1 Gag 15-mer peptides. Memory cells lacking CD40L and CD69 with high CD45RO were sorted. This sample comprised CD4+ T cells sorted from PBMCs after roughly 18-hour stimulation, obtained from a patient who received antiretroviral therapy. These receptor sequences come from an adult man with HIV who was CMV-seropositive.

The chain recombines TRBV4-1 with TRBJ1-1; tentatively, D is TRBD1 (6 bases). Trimming pared 0 bases from V and 5 bases from J, leaving 13 bases between. This CDR3 spans 15 amino acids. CDR1 is MGHRA and CDR2 is YSYEKL in the germline V gene. The CDR3 DNA is TGCGCCAGCAGCCAAGAAGGGGGGAGAGGGACTGAAGCTTTCTTT. Encoded protein: CASSQEGGRGTEAFF.

The chain joins TRBV4-2 to TRBJ2-7; weak D call: TRBD2 (6 bases). The germline V gene has CDR1 LGHNA and CDR2 YNFKEQ. The CDR3 runs 13 residues. Trimming removed 1 base from V and 3 bases from J, with 7 bases in between. DNA of the CDR3: TGTGCCAGCAGCCAAGCCGGGAGCTACGAGCAGTACTTC. Protein: CASSQAGSYEQYF.

The chain joins TRBV3-1 (or the pseudogene TRBV3-2) to TRBJ2-2; 7 nucleotides agree with TRBD1. Germline V gives CDR1 LGHDT, CDR2 YNNKEL (reference sequence). The CDR3 length is 15 residues. With V trimmed by 8 bases and J by 4 bases, 10 bases remained unmatched. CDR3 in amino acids: CASSQVGGVTGELFF. CDR3 nucleotide sequence: TGTGCCAGCTCCCAGGTAGGGGGCGTCACCGGGGAGCTGTTTTTT.

The gene calls are TRBV10-3 and TRBJ2-5; D remains unclear. Germline-derived CDR1 and CDR2 are ENHRY and SYGVKD. The CDR3 extends over 14 amino acids. V lost 3 bases and J lost 5, with 13 bases in between. This CDR3 reads CAISDWLSAETQYF. CDR3 coding DNA: TGTGCCATCAGTGACTGGCTCTCTGCGGAGACCCAGTACTTC.

The chain uses TRBV7-2 and TRBJ2-7, with D unclear. The CDR3 runs to 14 residues. The germline CDR1 and CDR2 sequences are SGHTA and FQGNSA. Trimming cost V 1 base and J 0 bases, with 7 bases left between them. CDR3 DNA: TGTGCCAGCAGCTTAGAGAGCTACTCCTACGAGCAGTACTTC. Translation gives CASSLESYSYEQYF.

This chain connects TRBV12-3 or TRBV12-4 to TRBJ2-7; D not certain. The V end lost 2 bases, the J end lost 6 bases, and 8 bases lay between the germline ends. CDR3 length: 12 amino acids. CDR3 bases: TGTGCCAGCAGTTTAAGCGTGGGCGAGCAGTACTTC. It codes for CASSLSVGEQYF.

This clone was observed a handful of times. The chain couples TRBV24-1 to TRBJ2-3, with 10 bases matching TRBD2. The junction had 11 bases not matched to a gene; V was cut back by 1 base and J by 11 bases. Germline loops: CDR1 KGHDR, CDR2 SFDVKD. The CDR3 has 16 residues. Here the CDR3 DNA reads TGTGCCACCAGTGATTTCGCTAGCGGGAGCCCCAGAGGGCAGTATTTT. This translates into CATSDFASGSPRGQYF.

V usage is TRBV5-4 and J usage is TRBJ2-1, with 11 bases identical to TRBD2. Trimming took 4 bases from V and 5 from J; bases not matched to a gene: 5. Germline-derived CDR1 and CDR2 are SGHNT and YYREEE (reference sequence). The CDR3 loop spans 15 amino acids. In DNA, the CDR3 is TGTGCCAGCAGCCCCGGGACTAGCGGAAACAATGAGCAGTTCTTC. Translating gives CASSPGTSGNNEQFF.

This rearrangement joins TRBV3-1 (or the pseudogene TRBV3-2) to TRBJ2-2; D is undetermined. CDR3 length: 16 residues. In germline, CDR1 is LGHDT, CDR2 YNNKEL (reference sequence). V shed 3 bases and J shed 1 base, with 12 bases lying between them. The CDR3, as DNA: TGTGCCAGCAGCCAGGGGTGGAGTGGGAACACCGGGGAGCTGTTTTTT. Protein product: CASSQGWSGNTGELFF.

The chain combines TRBV4-2 with TRBJ1-1; D remains ambiguous. V was pared by 0 bases and J by 6 bases, with 5 bases between. Germline-derived CDR1 and CDR2 are LGHNA and YNFKEQ. The CDR3 spans 12 residues. The CDR3 protein is CASSQERAEAFF. The CDR3 bases are TGTGCCAGCAGCCAAGAAAGGGCTGAAGCTTTCTTT.

This clone came up a few times. V and J are TRBV19 and TRBJ1-1; D perhaps matches TRBD1 (6 bases). This CDR3 is 16 amino acids long. CDR1 LNHDA and CDR2 SQIVND come from the germline V gene (reference sequence). V was shortened by 6 bases and J by 0 bases, with 17 bases between the two germline ends. The CDR3 DNA follows: TGTGCCAGTAGCCGAGAGGGGGAGCTGATGAACACTGAAGCTTTCTTT. The encoded protein is CASSREGELMNTEAFF.

The chain joins TRBV7-2 to TRBJ2-7; 9 bases map to TRBD1. Germline V gene sequence: CDR1 SGHTA, CDR2 FQGNSA. The J segment lost 5 bases and the V segment lost 7 bases, leaving 18 bases of the junction unmatched. CDR3 length: 17 amino acids. CDR3 residues: CASIPGQGFNNLHEQYF. The CDR3 DNA reads TGTGCCAGCATCCCGGGACAGGGCTTTAATAACCTCCACGAGCAGTACTTC.

The CDR3 reads CASSLRAGGYSYEQYF. The CDR3 DNA sequence: TGTGCCAGCAGCTTGAGAGCAGGGGGTTACTCCTACGAGCAGTACTTC. This chain links TRBV5-6 with TRBJ2-7, with 7 bases identical to TRBD1. After removal of 1 base from V and 0 bases from J, the junction contained 7 bases not matched to a gene. The CDR3 extends over 16 amino acids. Germline CDR1 SGHDT, CDR2 YYEEEE.

The V call is TRBV18, the J call TRBJ2-2; no reliable D call. The V end was cut by 3 bases, the J end by 1 base, with 6 bases between. Germline loops: CDR1 KGHSH, CDR2 LQKENI. There are 14 residues in the CDR3. CDR3 region: CASSPVMNTGELFF. The CDR3 DNA is TGTGCCAGCTCACCCGTTATGAACACCGGGGAGCTGTTTTTT.

V gene TRBV20-1 combines with J gene TRBJ2-1; 8 nucleotides line up with TRBD1. The junction had 9 bases not matched to a gene; V was cut back by 3 bases and J by 2 bases. CDR1 and CDR2 (germline): DFQATT, SNEGSKA (reference sequence). The CDR3 sequence is 16 residues long. This CDR3 is CSASRFGQGPYNEQFF. CDR3 in DNA: TGCAGTGCTAGTAGGTTCGGACAGGGTCCCTACAATGAGCAGTTCTTC.

The rearrangement joins TRBV6-2 or TRBV6-3 to TRBJ1-1, with 7 bases identical to TRBD1. CDR3 length: 13 amino acids. Trimming removed 4 bases from V and 11 bases from J; junction bases left unmatched: 10. Germline-derived CDR1 and CDR2 are MNHEY and SVGEGT. CDR3 nucleotide sequence: TGTGCCAGCAGTTCTTCAGGGGGTAAGGAGGCTTTCTTT. It encodes CASSSSGGKEAFF.

This clone was detected a few times. The chain is built from TRBV27 and TRBJ1-2; D may be TRBD1 (5 bases). There are 15 residues in the CDR3. Germline values: CDR1 MNHEY, CDR2 SMNVEV (reference sequence). Trimming took off 5 bases at V and 4 bases at J, with 17 bases between the two ends. CDR3 loop: CASSPQSTRGYGYTF. Written as DNA, the CDR3 is TGTGCCAGCAGTCCCCAGAGTACGAGGGGCTATGGCTACACCTTC.

V gene TRBV5-4 combines with J gene TRBJ1-1; perhaps TRBD1 as D (5 bases). In germline, CDR1 is SGHNT, CDR2 YYREEE (reference sequence). The CDR3 length is 16 residues. V dropped 0 bases and J dropped 4 bases, with 16 bases sitting between them. This CDR3 is CASSLGPGVGGTEAFF. The CDR3 DNA reads TGTGCCAGCAGCTTGGGGCCGGGGGTCGGGGGCACTGAAGCTTTCTTT.

This clone was counted a few times. The rearrangement joins TRBV7-9 to TRBJ1-5; D may be TRBD1 (5 bases). The CDR3 covers 16 residues. From germline, CDR1 is SEHNR and CDR2 FQNEAQ (reference sequence). The germline V and J ends were trimmed by 5 bases and 6 bases, with 20 bases remaining between them. The CDR3 bases are TGTGCCAGCAGCCCTCTGGGTAAGGGACCGATTCAGCCCCAGCATTTT. This sequence encodes CASSPLGKGPIQPQHF.